This T cell receptor (beta chain) was retrieved from a study of beta chain features in type 1 diabetes. CDR3 length equals 16 residues. The germline V gene has CDR1 SGHTA and CDR2 FQGTGA. V dropped 5 bases and J dropped 4; count of bases not matched to a gene: 9. This clone came up a few times. Its antigen is not identified. The study, taken as a whole, reports: Sequencing used cDNA, and cells with high TCR expression could therefore be over-represented.

Expressed TCRB transcripts were sequenced, since all the RNA that had been isolated was reverse transcribed. The data were produced by immunoSEQ multiplex PCR, yet TCRdb's version contains in-frame clones alone and is incomplete. The table records around 150,000 clones, 6.9% of them present only once. This receptor was obtained from a woman aged 25 to 39 in good health. Sequenced input: central memory CD4+ T cells from blood. The V and J genes are TRBV7-3 and TRBJ2-1, with 9 bases that match TRBD2. CDR3 protein: CASSVSTSGLYNEQFF. The CDR3 DNA follows: TGTGCCAGCAGCGTCTCGACTAGCGGACTTTACAATGAGCAGTTCTTC.